The clone carrying this T cell receptor beta chain has at least ten counts. Trimming removed 4 bases from V and 5 bases from J; junction bases left unmatched: 6. This CDR3 spans 15 amino acids. In germline, CDR1 is LGHNA, CDR2 YNFKEQ. TCRdb reprocessed the 5' RACE reads via MiXCR and lists one record per CDR3 protein. The sample consists of 250,000 or so distinct CDR3 sequences, 3.6% of them appearing once. The sample originates from a study of T cells after yellow fever vaccination. The rearrangement links TRBV4-2 to TRBJ2-5; 11 bases match TRBD1. The sample consisted of PBMCs, taken 15 days after the yellow fever booster vaccination. This TCR was sampled from a man aged 18-30 years who received the YFV17D yellow fever vaccine. DNA of the CDR3: TGTGCCAGCAGCCCGGACAGGGGGCTAGGGGAGACCCAGTACTTC. Its translation: CASSPDRGLGETQYF.